The T cell receptor (beta chain) under discussion was sequenced for a study of shared clonotypes between healthy human individuals. About this clone itself: Its matching antigen is unknown.

The CDR3 runs to 15 residues. Germline values: CDR1 SGHDT, CDR2 YYEEEE. V shed 1 base and J 1 base; nucleotides not matched to a gene: 3. The authors split each subset's genomic DNA evenly across several immunoSEQ plates. PCR replicates performed on unsorted PBMC used approximately 0.3 ug DNA, some 30,000 T cell genomes. Only in-frame clones appear in the TCRdb table, and some are missing; sequencing was by immunoSEQ multiplex PCR. The table records approximately 470,000 clones, 81% of them present only once. Whole-study findings and limits: Sampling included only blood; tissue repertoires likely differ.

V gene TRBV5-6 combines with J gene TRBJ2-3, with 7 nucleotides matching TRBD1. The sample taken for sequencing was PBMCs. The clonotype originates from a middle-aged woman in good health. Some clones in this sample may be carry-over from other donors' samples. CDR3 sequence: CASSLTGAGTDTQYF. The CDR3 DNA sequence: TGTGCCAGCAGCTTGACAGGGGCGGGCACAGATACGCAGTATTTT.